This record looks at one T cell receptor (beta chain) sequence and its context. The antigen is not known. The data are from a study of T cell responses to AZD1222 COVID-19 vaccine. Whole-study results and caveats: Researchers report vaccine-associated CD4 TCRs spanning spike, with dominance at 160-218 and 743-854. Reports say nearly half of spike-specific TCRs go after unmutated variant regions. Seropositive status at baseline applied to only five or six AZD1222 recipients.

Doses given second, at about 4 or about 12 weeks, were pooled. Only in-frame clones appear in the TCRdb table, and some are missing; sequencing was by immunoSEQ multiplex PCR. The data show about 85,000 clones, 75% to 90% seen once. This receptor was identified in an adult who received the AZD1222 COVID-19 vaccine. Sequencing used peripheral blood, obtained 28 days after the second AZD1222 dose.

The CDR3 DNA reads as TGCAGCGTTGAGCCCAACGGGCGCCCAGATACGCAGTATTTT. This encodes CSVEPNGRPDTQYF. The rearrangement joins TRBV29-1 to TRBJ2-3; D is unresolved. CDR3 length equals 14 residues. CDR1 and CDR2 from the germline V gene are SQVTM and ANQGSEA. Trimming took 3 bases from V and 4 from J, leaving 14 bases between them.